This TCR beta chain was found in a study of identical twins. Germline V gene sequence: CDR1 MGHRA, CDR2 YSYEKL. J was trimmed by 3 bases and V by 2 bases; bases with no gene match: 5. CDR3 length equals 15 residues. TCRdb passed the 5' RACE reads through MiXCR, listing each CDR3 protein once. The sample consists of about 150,000 distinct CDR3 sequences, around 3.5% of them appearing once. This clonotype appeared many times. Sequenced sample: memory T cells sorted from blood. This chain joins TRBV4-1 and TRBJ2-7, with TRBD1 matching 9 bases. The clonotype originates from a young man in good health. CDR3 in amino acids: CASSQQGQGDYEQYF. CDR3 in DNA: TGCGCCAGCAGCCAACAGGGACAGGGAGACTACGAGCAGTACTTC.